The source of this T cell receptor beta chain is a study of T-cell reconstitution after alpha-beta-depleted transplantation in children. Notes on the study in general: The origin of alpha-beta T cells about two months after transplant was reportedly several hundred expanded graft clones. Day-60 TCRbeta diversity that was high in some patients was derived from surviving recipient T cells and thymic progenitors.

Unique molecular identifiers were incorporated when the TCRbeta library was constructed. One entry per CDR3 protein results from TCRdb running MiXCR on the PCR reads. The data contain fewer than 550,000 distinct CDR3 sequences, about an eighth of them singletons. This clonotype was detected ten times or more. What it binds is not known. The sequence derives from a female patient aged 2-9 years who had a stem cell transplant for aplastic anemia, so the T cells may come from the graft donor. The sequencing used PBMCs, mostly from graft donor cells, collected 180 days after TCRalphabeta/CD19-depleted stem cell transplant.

The CDR3 here is CSASGTSERTTSSGPSDTQYF. Written as DNA, the CDR3 is TGCAGTGCTAGCGGGACGTCCGAACGGACGACTAGCTCGGGCCCATCAGATACGCAGTATTTT. The rearrangement joins TRBV20-1 to TRBJ2-3; 7 bases agree with TRBD2. Germline CDR1 DFQATT, CDR2 SNEGSKA (reference sequence). The CDR3 contains 21 residues. The trim removed 3 bases at V and 4 bases at J, leaving 28 bases unmatched.